The 20 T cell receptor beta chains presented below share a single source sample, sequenced in a study of human T cells and chemical hapten exposure. Time point indicated: healthy volunteer bleed at 6 weeks. Unfractionated whole blood was the source of the extracted total RNA. From the RACE reads, TCRdb called clonotypes with MiXCR, one entry per CDR3 protein. The profile shows 65,000 or so distinct CDR3 sequences, around 6.1% of them singletons. Sequencing was carried out using whole blood. Receptors were obtained from a female donor in good health. Some clones in this sample may be carry-over from other donors' samples.

This clonotype was recorded many times. The chain links TRBV20-1 to TRBJ2-2; D is possibly TRBD2 (6 bases). Trimming stripped 1 base from V and 2 bases from J, with 14 bases between. Germline CDR1 is DFQATT and CDR2 is SNEGSKA (reference sequence). This CDR3 contains 16 residues. For the CDR3, the DNA is TGCAGTGCTAGAGCGACCGGGACTGTCAACACCGGGGAGCTGTTTTTT. Its translation is CSARATGTVNTGELFF.

In this sample, this clonotype turned up a few times. The chain uses TRBV7-9 and TRBJ2-7; TRBD2 is a possible D gene (5 bases). Germline-derived CDR1 and CDR2 are SEHNR and FQNEAQ (reference sequence). Trimming stripped 5 bases from V and 3 bases from J, with 8 bases between. The CDR3 extends over 12 amino acids. Here the CDR3 DNA reads TGTGCCAGCAGCCCGGGAAGCTACGAGCAGTACTTC. Translated: CASSPGSYEQYF.

The rearrangement uses TRBV19 and TRBJ2-1; TRBD2 aligns across 11 bases. J lost 5 bases, V lost 7 bases, and 13 bases had no gene match. Germline CDR1 reads LNHDA; CDR2 reads SQIVND (reference sequence). CDR3 length equals 17 residues. CDR3 amino acids: CASTITGTSGRNNEQFF. The CDR3, as DNA: TGTGCCAGTACCATCACCGGGACTAGCGGACGAAACAATGAGCAGTTCTTC.

Comments on this clonotype: At one end, the junction sequence differs from germline, possibly due to a read error. In nucleotides, the CDR3 is TGTGCCAGCAGCCAAGATCGCGGCGGACTCGGCACAGATACGCAGTATTTT. It encodes CASSQDRGGLGTDTQYF. V and J are TRBV4-3 and TRBJ2-3; a possible D gene is TRBD2 (5 bases). Germline V gene sequence: CDR1 LGHNA, CDR2 YSLEER. The CDR3 has 17 amino acids.

This clonotype was recorded at least ten times. This sequence joins TRBV20-1 and TRBJ2-7, with a possible D match to TRBD2 (6 bases). The germline V and J ends were trimmed by 6 bases and 4 bases, with 16 bases remaining between them. Per the germline V gene, CDR1 is DFQATT and CDR2 is SNEGSKA (reference sequence). CDR3 length: 13 residues. CDR3 DNA: TGCAGTGCCCATCGGAGGGGATGGTACGAGCAGTACTTC. Translating it yields CSAHRRGWYEQYF.

This clonotype was picked up many times. The DNA of the CDR3 is TGTGCCAGCAGCTTAATGCAGGGGGGCACTGAAGCTTTCTTT. It translates to CASSLMQGGTEAFF. The chain uses TRBV7-9 and TRBJ1-1, with TRBD1 matching 7 bases. J was trimmed by 4 bases and V by 2 bases; bases with no gene match: 4. Per the germline V gene, CDR1 is SEHNR and CDR2 is FQNEAQ (reference sequence). There are 14 residues in the CDR3.

This clonotype was detected only a few times. The CDR3 loop is CASMGLALAGDPNTGELFF. CDR3 DNA: TGTGCCAGCATGGGTTTGGCCCTAGCGGGAGATCCGAACACCGGGGAGCTGTTTTTT. V usage is TRBV7-2 and J usage is TRBJ2-2; 10 positions match TRBD2. The V segment lost 7 bases and the J segment 0 bases; nucleotides outside the gene matches: 14. The CDR3 has 19 amino acids. CDR1 is SGHTA, CDR2 FQGNSA, per germline.

A remark on this clonotype: A much larger clone is a single base away; this may be a read error. The rearrangement links TRBV6-2 or TRBV6-3 to TRBJ2-3; no reliable D call. The germline CDR1 and CDR2 sequences are MNHEY and SVGEGT. CDR3 length: 13 residues. The CDR3 here is CASSHSRGRTQYF. The CDR3 nucleotides read TGTGCCAGCAGTCACTCGAGAGGACGTACGCAGTATTTT.

The table lists this clonotype with many counts. The CDR3 DNA reads TGTGCCAGCAGCGTAGAGGGCAGGTCGTACGAGCAGTACTTC. Translated: CASSVEGRSYEQYF. The chain joins TRBV9 to TRBJ2-7, with D hard to call. This CDR3 region has 14 residues. Germline CDR1 reads SGDLS; CDR2 reads YYNGEE. V was trimmed by 0 bases and J by 4 bases, leaving 11 bases between them.

The V and J genes are TRBV6-2 or TRBV6-3 and TRBJ1-6, with TRBD1 matching 7 bases. Germline V gene data show CDR1 as MNHEY and CDR2 as SVGEGT. The CDR3 covers 13 residues. V was clipped by 4 bases and J by 9 bases; unmatched bases: 3. The chain's CDR3 is CASSFTGASPLHF. In DNA form, the CDR3 reads TGTGCCAGCAGTTTCACAGGGGCTTCACCCCTCCACTTT.

The V gene is TRBV20-1, the J gene TRBJ2-1; 9 nucleotides match TRBD2. The CDR3 loop spans 14 amino acids. Losses at the gene ends were 0 bases for V and 3 bases for J; bases not matched to a gene: 0. Germline CDR1 is DFQATT and CDR2 is SNEGSKA (reference sequence). The CDR3 reads CSARDSGSYNEQFF. The CDR3 nucleotides read TGCAGTGCTAGAGATAGCGGGAGCTACAATGAGCAGTTCTTC.

The chain employs TRBV4-2 and TRBJ2-1; D unclear. The V and J ends lost 4 bases and 5 bases respectively, with 9 bases between them. From germline, CDR1 is LGHNA and CDR2 YNFKEQ. The CDR3 is 13 residues long. This chain's CDR3 is CASSPQENNEQFF. Written as DNA, the CDR3 is TGTGCCAGCAGCCCCCAAGAGAACAATGAGCAGTTCTTC.

This clonotype was seen repeatedly, ten times or more. The gene calls are TRBV14 and TRBJ2-7, with 14 nucleotides matching TRBD2. Germline trimming cut 0 bases from V and 1 base from J; bases unmatched to any gene: 5. Germline V CDR1 and CDR2: SGHDN, FVKESK. The CDR3 totals 18 residues. For the CDR3, the DNA is TGTGCCAGCAGCCAAGAAGGGAGGACTAGCGGGGGGTCCTACGAGCAGTACTTC. Translating gives CASSQEGRTSGGSYEQYF.

The chain employs TRBV18 and TRBJ2-1; 15 bases map to TRBD2. The CDR3 totals 16 residues. Germline values: CDR1 KGHSH, CDR2 LQKENI. V was pared by 0 bases and J by 9 bases, with 3 bases of the junction left unmatched. CDR3 DNA: TGTGCCAGCTCACCACCGGGACTAGCGGGAGGAGGTGAGCAGTTCTTC. It is translated as CASSPPGLAGGGEQFF.

This clonotype was observed a handful of times. This chain connects TRBV20-1 to TRBJ1-6; 7 bases are a match to TRBD1. This CDR3 spans 16 amino acids. Germline CDR1 and CDR2: DFQATT and SNEGSKA (reference sequence). Germline trimming cut 4 bases from V and 7 bases from J; bases unmatched to any gene: 13. The CDR3 region is CSATDFLGGENSPLHF. The CDR3, as DNA: TGCAGTGCTACCGACTTCCTAGGGGGCGAAAATTCACCCCTCCACTTT.

This clonotype was seen ten or more times. This chain links TRBV5-6 with TRBJ1-1; D remains unclear. Trimming pared 6 bases from V and 5 bases from J, leaving 14 bases between. The germline V gene encodes CDR1 SGHDT and CDR2 YYEEEE. The CDR3 sequence is 13 residues long. CDR3 residues: CASTLNTGTEAFF. In DNA form, the CDR3 reads TGTGCCAGCACCCTAAATACGGGGACTGAAGCTTTCTTT.

The chain uses TRBV7-2 and TRBJ2-3; 9 nucleotides match TRBD1. CDR3 length equals 14 residues. CDR1 SGHTA and CDR2 FQGNSA come from the germline V gene. J lost 4 bases, V lost 4 bases, and 3 bases had no gene match. The CDR3 loop reads CASSSDRGADTQYF. In nucleotides, the CDR3 is TGTGCCAGCAGCTCCGACAGGGGGGCAGATACGCAGTATTTT.

This clonotype has ten or more counts. This rearrangement joins TRBV27 to TRBJ2-2; 11 bases agree with TRBD2. Germline trimming cut 3 bases from V and 4 bases from J; bases unmatched to any gene: 4. The CDR3 contains 16 residues. Germline V gives CDR1 MNHEY, CDR2 SMNVEV (reference sequence). The CDR3 here is CASSLLGLAGTGELFF. CDR3 sequence (DNA): TGTGCCAGCAGTTTGCTCGGACTAGCGGGCACCGGGGAGCTGTTTTTT.

This clonotype was found many times. The CDR3 DNA is TGTGCCAGCAGCTTAGACGGAGTCAACACCGGGGAGCTGTTTTTT. Encoded protein: CASSLDGVNTGELFF. The chain links TRBV7-2 to TRBJ2-2; unclear D gene. Germline V CDR1 and CDR2: SGHTA, FQGNSA. V was pared by 1 base and J by 2 bases, with 8 bases between. The CDR3 has 15 residues. Full variable domain (outside the CDR3, taken from reference TRBV7-2 and TRBJ2-2): GAGVSQSPSNKVTEKGKDVELRCDPISGHTALYWYRQSLGQGLEFLIYFQGNSAPDKSGLPSDRFSAERTGGSVSTLTIQRTQQEDSAVYLCASSLDGVNTGELFFGEGSRLTVL.

The rearrangement links TRBV6-5 to TRBJ2-3, with TRBD2 identical over 10 bases. Germline V gives CDR1 MNHEY, CDR2 SVGAGI. Unmatched junction bases numbered 5, after V lost 6 bases and J lost 2 bases. This CDR3 has 15 residues. Here the CDR3 reads CASSPLAGVTDTQYF. CDR3 bases: TGTGCCAGCAGCCCTCTAGCGGGGGTCACAGATACGCAGTATTTT.